Below are 10 T cell receptor beta chains sequenced from a single sample in a study of CD8+ T cells in alopecia areata. Following RNA extraction, reverse transcription yielded cDNA that acted as the sequencing template. Only in-frame clones appear in the TCRdb table, and some are missing; sequencing was by immunoSEQ multiplex PCR. The sample includes 100,000 to 120,000 clones, 45% to 60% of them seen just once. Input material: NKG2D-low CD8+ T cells sorted from blood. Receptor source: a human donor with alopecia areata.

For this clone: Different DNA sequences within this sample yield the same CDR3. V gene TRBV28 combines with J gene TRBJ1-1, with D possibly matching TRBD1 (5 bases). Trimming shortened V by 3 bases and J by 5 bases, and 7 bases separated the two germline ends. CDR3 size: 12 residues. Germline CDR1 is MDHEN and CDR2 is SYDVKM. Here the CDR3 reads CASSFSGTEAFF. The CDR3 bases are TGTGCCAGCAGTTTTTCAGGGACTGAAGCTTTCTTT.

The rearrangement joins TRBV27 to TRBJ2-1, with unresolved D. Trimming stripped 3 bases from V and 8 bases from J, with 14 bases between. The germline CDR1 and CDR2 sequences are MNHEY and SMNVEV (reference sequence). CDR3 length: 14 residues. The CDR3 DNA is TGTGCCAGCAGTTTCAGTTCGGGTATCGATGAGCAGTTCTTC. As protein: CASSFSSGIDEQFF.

This clone showed up just a few times. The chain joins TRBV19 to TRBJ2-1, with 8 bases fitting TRBD2. Germline assignment: CDR1 LNHDA and CDR2 SQIVND (reference sequence). Germline trimming cut 3 bases from V and 2 bases from J; bases unmatched to any gene: 6. The CDR3 totals 16 residues. The CDR3 loop reads CASSIWAGGPYNEQFF. DNA for the CDR3: TGTGCCAGTAGTATCTGGGCGGGAGGCCCCTACAATGAGCAGTTCTTC.

The chain recombines TRBV7-9 with TRBJ2-7; 7 bases agree with TRBD1. The CDR3 extends over 15 amino acids. The germline gives CDR1 SEHNR, CDR2 FQNEAQ (reference sequence). V shed 3 bases and J 5 bases; nucleotides not matched to a gene: 10. CDR3 in DNA: TGTGCCAGCAGCTTCCCGACAGGGAGTGAGGACGAGCAGTACTTC. Translated: CASSFPTGSEDEQYF.

This clone was observed a handful of times. This chain links TRBV7-9 with TRBJ2-7; D is perhaps TRBD1 (6 bases). This CDR3 spans 15 amino acids. Germline V CDR1 and CDR2: SEHNR, FQNEAQ (reference sequence). Trimming pared 1 base from V and 3 bases from J, leaving 13 bases between. The chain's CDR3 is CASSLGEGVFYEQYF. CDR3 in DNA: TGTGCCAGCAGCTTAGGAGAGGGGGTATTCTACGAGCAGTACTTC.

The CDR3 region is CASSPGTSVPDTQYF. The CDR3 nucleotides are TGTGCCAGCAGCCCGGGGACTAGCGTTCCAGATACGCAGTATTTT. The chain joins TRBV13 to TRBJ2-3; TRBD2 agrees at 10 bases. This CDR3 is 15 amino acids long. CDR1 is PRHDT, CDR2 FYEKMQ, per germline (reference sequence). V trimming: 5 bases; J trimming: 4 bases; junction bases outside the gene matches: 6.

This chain joins TRBV15 and TRBJ1-4, with TRBD1 as a possible D gene (5 bases). Trimming removed 0 bases from V and 11 bases from J, with 19 bases in between. This CDR3 has 16 amino acids. The germline gives CDR1 LNHNV, CDR2 YYDKDF (reference sequence). The CDR3 region is CATSRDARGGRMKLFF. The CDR3 nucleotides are TGTGCCACCAGCAGAGACGCCCGTGGGGGGAGAATGAAACTGTTTTTT.

This clone has more than one count but fewer than ten. Here the CDR3 DNA reads TGCGCCAGCAGGACAGGGGGCGCGGGGAATGAGCAGTTCTTC. This sequence encodes CASRTGGAGNEQFF. The chain uses TRBV10-2 and TRBJ2-1; the match to TRBD1 covers 10 bases. Per germline, CDR1 WSHSY and CDR2 SAAADI. With V trimmed by 6 bases and J by 7 bases, 6 bases remained unmatched. This CDR3 contains 14 residues.

The CDR3 DNA sequence: TGTGCCAGCAGTTACGGGGGAGGCACTGAAGCTTTCTTT. This gives the protein CASSYGGGTEAFF. The chain recombines TRBV27 with TRBJ1-1; the D gene is possibly TRBD1 (5 bases). CDR1 MNHEY and CDR2 SMNVEV come from the germline V gene (reference sequence). Trimming removed 4 bases from V and 4 bases from J, with 10 bases in between. The CDR3 runs to 13 residues.

The rearrangement links TRBV4-1 to TRBJ2-7; the D is unclear. In germline, CDR1 is MGHRA, CDR2 YSYEKL. The CDR3 is 13 amino acids. V was clipped by 1 base and J by 5 bases, with 9 bases between them. The CDR3 nucleotides are TGCGCCAGCAGCCAAGTGGGGTCGGACGAGCAGTACTTC. It specifies CASSQVGSDEQYF.